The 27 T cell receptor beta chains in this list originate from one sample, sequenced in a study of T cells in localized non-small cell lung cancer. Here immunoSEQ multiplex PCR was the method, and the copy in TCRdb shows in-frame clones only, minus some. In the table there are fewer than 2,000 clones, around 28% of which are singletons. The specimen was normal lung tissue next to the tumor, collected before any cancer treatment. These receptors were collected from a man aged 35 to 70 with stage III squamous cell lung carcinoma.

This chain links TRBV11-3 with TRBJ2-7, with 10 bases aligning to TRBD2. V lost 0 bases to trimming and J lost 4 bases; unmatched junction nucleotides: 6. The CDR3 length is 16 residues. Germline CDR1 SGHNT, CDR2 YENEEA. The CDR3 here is CASSLESGGAGYEQYF. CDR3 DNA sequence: TGTGCCAGCAGCTTAGAGAGCGGGGGGGCCGGGTACGAGCAGTACTTC.

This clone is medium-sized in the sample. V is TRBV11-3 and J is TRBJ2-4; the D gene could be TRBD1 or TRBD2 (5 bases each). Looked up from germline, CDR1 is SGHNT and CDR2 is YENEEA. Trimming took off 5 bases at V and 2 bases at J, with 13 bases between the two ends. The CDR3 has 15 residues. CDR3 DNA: TGTGCCAGCAGCCTCTCCGGGACCTCCAAAAACATTCAGTACTTC. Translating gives CASSLSGTSKNIQYF. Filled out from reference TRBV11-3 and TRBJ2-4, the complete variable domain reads EAGVVQSPRYKIIEKKQPVAFWCNPISGHNTLYWYLQNLGQGPELLIRYENEEAVDDSQLPKDRFSAERLKGVDSTLKIQPAELGDSAVYLCASSLSGTSKNIQYFGAGTRLSVL.

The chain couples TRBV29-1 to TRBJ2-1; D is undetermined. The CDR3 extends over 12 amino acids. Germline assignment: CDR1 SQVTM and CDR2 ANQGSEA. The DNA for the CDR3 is TGCAGTATGACGGAGTCCTACAATGAGCAGTTCTTC. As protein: CSMTESYNEQFF.

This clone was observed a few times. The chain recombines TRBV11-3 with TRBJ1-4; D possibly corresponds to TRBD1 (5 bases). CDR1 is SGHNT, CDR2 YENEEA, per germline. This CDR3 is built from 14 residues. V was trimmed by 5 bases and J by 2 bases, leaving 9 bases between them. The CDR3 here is CASSRTPTNEKLFF. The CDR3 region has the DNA TGTGCCAGCAGCCGGACACCCACTAATGAAAAACTGTTTTTT. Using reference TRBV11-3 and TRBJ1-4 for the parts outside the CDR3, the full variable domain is EAGVVQSPRYKIIEKKQPVAFWCNPISGHNTLYWYLQNLGQGPELLIRYENEEAVDDSQLPKDRFSAERLKGVDSTLKIQPAELGDSAVYLCASSRTPTNEKLFFGSGTQLSVL.

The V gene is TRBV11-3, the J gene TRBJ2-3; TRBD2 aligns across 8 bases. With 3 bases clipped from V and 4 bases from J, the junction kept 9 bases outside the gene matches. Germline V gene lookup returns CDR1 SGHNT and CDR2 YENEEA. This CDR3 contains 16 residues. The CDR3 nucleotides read TGTGCCAGCAGCTTTGGGACTAGTGGGGGGGCAGATACGCAGTATTTT. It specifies CASSFGTSGGADTQYF.

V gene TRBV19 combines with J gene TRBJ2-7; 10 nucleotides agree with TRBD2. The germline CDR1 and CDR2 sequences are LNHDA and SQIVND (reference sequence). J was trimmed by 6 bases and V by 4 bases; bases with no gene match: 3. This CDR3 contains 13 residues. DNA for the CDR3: TGTGCCAGTAGTAGGCGGACTAGCGGCGAGCAGTACTTC. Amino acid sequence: CASSRRTSGEQYF.

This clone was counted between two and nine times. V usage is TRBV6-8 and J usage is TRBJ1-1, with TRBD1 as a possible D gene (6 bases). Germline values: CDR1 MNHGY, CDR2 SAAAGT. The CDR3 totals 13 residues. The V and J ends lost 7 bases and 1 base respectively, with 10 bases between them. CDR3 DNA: TGTGCCAGCATTGACAGGCCGAACACTGAAGCTTTCTTT. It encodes CASIDRPNTEAFF.

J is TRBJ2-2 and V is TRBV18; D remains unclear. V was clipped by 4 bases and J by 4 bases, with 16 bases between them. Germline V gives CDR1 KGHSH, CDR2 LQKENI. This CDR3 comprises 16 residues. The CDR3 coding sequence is TGTGCCAGCTCACTACTGCCACCCCCGGCCACCGGGGAGCTGTTTTTT. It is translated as CASSLLPPPATGELFF.

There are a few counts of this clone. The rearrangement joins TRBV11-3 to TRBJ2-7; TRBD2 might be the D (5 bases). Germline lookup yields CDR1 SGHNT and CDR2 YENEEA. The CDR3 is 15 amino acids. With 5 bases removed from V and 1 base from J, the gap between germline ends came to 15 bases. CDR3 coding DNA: TGTGCCAGCAGCCTGGGAGACAATGAATCCTACGAGCAGTACTTC. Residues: CASSLGDNESYEQYF.

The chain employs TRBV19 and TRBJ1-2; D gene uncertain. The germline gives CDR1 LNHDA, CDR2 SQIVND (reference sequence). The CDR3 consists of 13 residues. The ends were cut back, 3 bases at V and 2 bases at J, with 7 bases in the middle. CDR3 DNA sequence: TGTGCCAGTAGTATTGGGAGGAACTATGGCTACACCTTC. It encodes CASSIGRNYGYTF.

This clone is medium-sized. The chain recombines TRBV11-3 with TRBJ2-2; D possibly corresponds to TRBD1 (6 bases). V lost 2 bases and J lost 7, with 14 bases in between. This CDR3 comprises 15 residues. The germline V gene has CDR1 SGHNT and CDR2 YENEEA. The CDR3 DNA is TGTGCCAGCAGCTTAAAGCAGGGGCTTGGCGGGGAGCTGTTTTTT. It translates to CASSLKQGLGGELFF.

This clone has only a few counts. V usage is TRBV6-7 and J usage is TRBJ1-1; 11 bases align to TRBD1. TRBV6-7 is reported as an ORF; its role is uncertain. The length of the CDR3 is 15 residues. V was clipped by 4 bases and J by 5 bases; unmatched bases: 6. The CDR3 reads CASSSWDRGWTEAFF. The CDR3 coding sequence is TGTGCCAGCAGTTCCTGGGACAGGGGGTGGACTGAAGCTTTCTTT.

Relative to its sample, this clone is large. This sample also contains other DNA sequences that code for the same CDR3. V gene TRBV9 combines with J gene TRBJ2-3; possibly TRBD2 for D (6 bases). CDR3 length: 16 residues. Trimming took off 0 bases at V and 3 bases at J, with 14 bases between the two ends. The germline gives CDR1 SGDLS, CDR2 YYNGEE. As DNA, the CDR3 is TGTGCCAGCAGCGTAGGATCGGGACTTAGTACAGATACGCAGTATTTT. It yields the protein CASSVGSGLSTDTQYF.

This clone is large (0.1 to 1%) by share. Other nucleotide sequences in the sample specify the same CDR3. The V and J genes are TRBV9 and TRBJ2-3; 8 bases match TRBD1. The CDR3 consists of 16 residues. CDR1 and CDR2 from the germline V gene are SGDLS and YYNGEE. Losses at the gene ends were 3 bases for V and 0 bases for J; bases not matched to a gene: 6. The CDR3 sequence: CASSGGTGLSTDTQYF. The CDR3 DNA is TGTGCCAGCAGCGGGGGGACAGGACTTAGCACAGATACGCAGTATTTT.

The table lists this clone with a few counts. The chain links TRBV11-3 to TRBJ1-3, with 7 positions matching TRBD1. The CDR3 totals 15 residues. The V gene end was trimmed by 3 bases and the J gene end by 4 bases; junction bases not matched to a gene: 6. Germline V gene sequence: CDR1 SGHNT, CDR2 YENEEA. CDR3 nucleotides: TGTGCCAGCAGCTTTTCAGGGGGAGGCGGAAACACCATATATTTT. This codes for CASSFSGGGGNTIYF.

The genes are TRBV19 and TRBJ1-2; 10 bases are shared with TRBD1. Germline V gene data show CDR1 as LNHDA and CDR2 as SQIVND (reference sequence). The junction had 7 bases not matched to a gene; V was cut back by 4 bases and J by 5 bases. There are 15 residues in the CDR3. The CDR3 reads CASSTTGGEGYGYTF. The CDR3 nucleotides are TGTGCCAGTAGTACGACAGGGGGCGAGGGGTATGGCTACACCTTC.

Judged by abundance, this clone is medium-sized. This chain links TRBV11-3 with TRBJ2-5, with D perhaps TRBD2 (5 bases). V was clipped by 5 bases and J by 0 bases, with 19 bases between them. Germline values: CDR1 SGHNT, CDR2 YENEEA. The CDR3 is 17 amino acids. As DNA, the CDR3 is TGTGCCAGCAGCCAGAACGGGGAGACCTTTTACCAAGAGACCCAGTACTTC. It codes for CASSQNGETFYQETQYF.

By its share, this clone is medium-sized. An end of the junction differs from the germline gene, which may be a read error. The CDR3 is CAISDSMDRALKTQYF. The CDR3 DNA reads as TGTGCCATCAGTGACTCGATGGACAGGGCCTTGAAGACCCAGTACTTC. The gene calls are TRBV6-8 and TRBJ2-5, with 8 bases identical to TRBD1. The CDR3 totals 16 residues. The V gene's germline CDR1 is MNHGY and CDR2 SAAAGT.

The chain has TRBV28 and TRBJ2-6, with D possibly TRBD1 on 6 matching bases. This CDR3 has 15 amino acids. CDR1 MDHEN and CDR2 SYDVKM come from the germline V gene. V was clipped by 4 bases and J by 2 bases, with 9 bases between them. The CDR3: CASSSYRAGANVLTF. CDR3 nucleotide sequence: TGTGCCAGCAGTTCTTACAGGGCTGGGGCCAACGTCCTGACTTTC. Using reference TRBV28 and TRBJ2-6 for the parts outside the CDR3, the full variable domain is DVKVTQSSRYLVKRTGEKVFLECVQDMDHENMFWYRQDPGLGLRLIYFSYDVKMKEKGDIPEGYSVSREKKERFSLILESASTNQTSMYLCASSSYRAGANVLTFGAGSRLTVL.

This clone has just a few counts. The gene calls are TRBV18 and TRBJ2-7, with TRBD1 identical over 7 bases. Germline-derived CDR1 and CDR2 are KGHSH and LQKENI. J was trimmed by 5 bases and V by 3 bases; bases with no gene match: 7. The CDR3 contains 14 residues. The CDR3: CASSPLGGTNEQYF. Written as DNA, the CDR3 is TGTGCCAGCTCACCTTTAGGGGGCACCAACGAGCAGTACTTC.

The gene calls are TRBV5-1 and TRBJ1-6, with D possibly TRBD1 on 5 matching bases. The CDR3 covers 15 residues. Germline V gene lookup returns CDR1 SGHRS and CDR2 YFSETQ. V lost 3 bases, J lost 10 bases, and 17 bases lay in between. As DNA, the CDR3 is TGCGCCAGCAGCTCGTCCTTGGGGGGAGAGTCACCCCTCCACTTT. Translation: CASSSSLGGESPLHF.

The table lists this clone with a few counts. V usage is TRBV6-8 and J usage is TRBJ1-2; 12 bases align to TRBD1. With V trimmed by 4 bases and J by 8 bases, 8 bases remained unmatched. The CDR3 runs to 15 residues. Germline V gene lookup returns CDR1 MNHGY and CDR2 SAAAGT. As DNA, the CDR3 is TGTGCCAGCAGTTTGAAGGGACAGGGGGCGACGGGCTACACCTTC. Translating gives CASSLKGQGATGYTF.

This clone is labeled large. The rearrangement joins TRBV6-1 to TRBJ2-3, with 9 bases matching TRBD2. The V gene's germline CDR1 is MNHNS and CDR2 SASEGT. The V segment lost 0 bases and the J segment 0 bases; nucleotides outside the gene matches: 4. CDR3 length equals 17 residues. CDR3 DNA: TGTGCCAGCAGTGAAGCTCTAGCGGGGCGTAGCACAGATACGCAGTATTTT. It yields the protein CASSEALAGRSTDTQYF.

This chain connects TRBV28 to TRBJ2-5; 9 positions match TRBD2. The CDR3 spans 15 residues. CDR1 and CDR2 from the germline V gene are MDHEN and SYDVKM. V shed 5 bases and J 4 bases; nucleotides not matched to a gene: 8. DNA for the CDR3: TGTGCCAGCAGTCCTACTACTAGCGGGTCAGAGACCCAGTACTTC. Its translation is CASSPTTSGSETQYF.

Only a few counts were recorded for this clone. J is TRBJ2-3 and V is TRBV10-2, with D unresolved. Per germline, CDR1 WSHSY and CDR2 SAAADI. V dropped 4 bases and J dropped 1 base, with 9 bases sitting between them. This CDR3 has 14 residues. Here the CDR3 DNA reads TGCGCCAGCAGTGGAATAGGCCGCACAGATACGCAGTATTTT. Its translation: CASSGIGRTDTQYF.

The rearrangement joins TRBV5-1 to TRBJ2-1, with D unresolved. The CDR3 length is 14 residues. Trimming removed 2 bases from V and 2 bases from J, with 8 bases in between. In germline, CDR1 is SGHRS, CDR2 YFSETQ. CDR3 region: CASSFMGPYNEQFF. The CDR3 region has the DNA TGCGCCAGCAGCTTCATGGGTCCCTACAATGAGCAGTTCTTC.

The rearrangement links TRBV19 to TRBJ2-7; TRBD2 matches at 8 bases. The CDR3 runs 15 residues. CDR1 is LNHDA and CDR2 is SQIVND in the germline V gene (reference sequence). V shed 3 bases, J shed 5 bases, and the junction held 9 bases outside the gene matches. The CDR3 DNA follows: TGTGCCAGTAGTATCACCGGCGGGGGGTCGGACGAGCAGTACTTC. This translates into CASSITGGGSDEQYF.